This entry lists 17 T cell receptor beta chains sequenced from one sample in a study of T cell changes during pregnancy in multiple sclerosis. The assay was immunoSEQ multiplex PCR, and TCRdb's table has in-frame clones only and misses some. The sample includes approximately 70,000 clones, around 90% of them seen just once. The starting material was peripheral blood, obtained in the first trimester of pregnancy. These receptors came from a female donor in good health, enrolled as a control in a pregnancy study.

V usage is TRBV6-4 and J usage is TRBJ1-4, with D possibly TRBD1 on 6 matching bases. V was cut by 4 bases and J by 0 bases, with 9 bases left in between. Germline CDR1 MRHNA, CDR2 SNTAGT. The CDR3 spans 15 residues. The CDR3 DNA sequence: TGTGCCAGCAGTGCCGGGACAACAACTAATGAAAAACTGTTTTTT. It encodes CASSAGTTTNEKLFF.

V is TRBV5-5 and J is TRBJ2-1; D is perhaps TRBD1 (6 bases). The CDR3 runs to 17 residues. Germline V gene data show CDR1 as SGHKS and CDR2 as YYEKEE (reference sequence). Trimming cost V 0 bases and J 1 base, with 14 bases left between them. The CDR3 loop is CASSLETGFSSYNEQFF. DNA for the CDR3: TGTGCCAGCAGCTTGGAAACAGGGTTTAGTTCCTACAATGAGCAGTTCTTC.

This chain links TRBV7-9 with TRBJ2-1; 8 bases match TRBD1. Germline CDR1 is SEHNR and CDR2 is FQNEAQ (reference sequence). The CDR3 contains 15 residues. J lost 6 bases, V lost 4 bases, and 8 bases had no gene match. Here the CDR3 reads CASSSDRGWGNEQFF. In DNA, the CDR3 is TGTGCCAGCAGCTCCGACAGGGGCTGGGGCAATGAGCAGTTCTTC.

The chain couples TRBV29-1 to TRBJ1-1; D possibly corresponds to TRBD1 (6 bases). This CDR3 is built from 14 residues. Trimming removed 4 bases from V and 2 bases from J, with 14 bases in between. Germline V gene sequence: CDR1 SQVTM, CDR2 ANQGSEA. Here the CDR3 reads CSVGTVQGNTEAFF. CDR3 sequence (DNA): TGCAGCGTTGGGACAGTCCAGGGAAACACTGAAGCTTTCTTT.

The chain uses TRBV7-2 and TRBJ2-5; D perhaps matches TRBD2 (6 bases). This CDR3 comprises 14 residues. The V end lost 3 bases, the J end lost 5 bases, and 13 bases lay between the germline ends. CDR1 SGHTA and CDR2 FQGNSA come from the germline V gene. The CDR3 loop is CASSFGGSIETQYF. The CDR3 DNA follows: TGTGCCAGCAGCTTCGGGGGTAGCATCGAGACCCAGTACTTC. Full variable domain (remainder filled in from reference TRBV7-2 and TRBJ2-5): GAGVSQSPSNKVTEKGKDVELRCDPISGHTALYWYRQSLGQGLEFLIYFQGNSAPDKSGLPSDRFSAERTGGSVSTLTIQRTQQEDSAVYLCASSFGGSIETQYFGPGTRLLVL.

The CDR3 DNA reads TGTGCCAGCAGGATCGGACAGCCGGCTTACTTC. Protein: CASRIGQPAYF. The V call is TRBV11-2, the J call TRBJ2-7; the D gene is possibly TRBD1 (6 bases). This CDR3 spans 11 amino acids. The germline V and J ends were trimmed by 6 bases and 13 bases, with 16 bases remaining between them. The germline CDR1 and CDR2 sequences are SGHAT and FQNNGV. The full variable domain, its missing parts supplied by reference TRBV11-2 and TRBJ2-7, is EAGVAQSPRYKIIEKRQSVAFWCNPISGHATLYWYQQILGQGPKLLIQFQNNGVVDDSQLPKDRFSAERLKGVDSTLKIQPAKLEDSAVYLCASRIGQPAYFGPGTRLTVT.

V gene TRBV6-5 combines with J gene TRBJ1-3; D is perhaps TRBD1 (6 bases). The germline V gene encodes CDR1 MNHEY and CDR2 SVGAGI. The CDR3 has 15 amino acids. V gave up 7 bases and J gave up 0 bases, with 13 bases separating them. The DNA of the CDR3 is TGTGCCAGCACTCCGACAGGAGCCTCTGGAAACACCATATATTTT. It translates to CASTPTGASGNTIYF.

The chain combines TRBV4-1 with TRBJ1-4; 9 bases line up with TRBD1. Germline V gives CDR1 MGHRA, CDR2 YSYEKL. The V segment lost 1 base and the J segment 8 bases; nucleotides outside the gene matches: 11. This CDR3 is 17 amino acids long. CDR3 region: CASSQGPPGQGREKLFF. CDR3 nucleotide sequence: TGCGCCAGCAGCCAAGGGCCGCCTGGACAGGGGAGGGAAAAACTGTTTTTT.

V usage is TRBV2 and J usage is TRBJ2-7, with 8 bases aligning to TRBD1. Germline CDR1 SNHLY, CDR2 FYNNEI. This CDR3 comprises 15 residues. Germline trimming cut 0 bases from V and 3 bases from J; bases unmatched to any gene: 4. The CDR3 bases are TGTGCCAGCAGTGAAGCGGGACAGGTAAACTACGAGCAGTACTTC. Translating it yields CASSEAGQVNYEQYF.

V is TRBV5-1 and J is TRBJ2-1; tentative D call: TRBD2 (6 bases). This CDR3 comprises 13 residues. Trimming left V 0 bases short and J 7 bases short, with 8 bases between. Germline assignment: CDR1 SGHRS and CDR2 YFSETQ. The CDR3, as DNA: TGCGCCAGCAGCTTGGCCGGGGGTAATGAGCAGTTCTTC. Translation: CASSLAGGNEQFF.

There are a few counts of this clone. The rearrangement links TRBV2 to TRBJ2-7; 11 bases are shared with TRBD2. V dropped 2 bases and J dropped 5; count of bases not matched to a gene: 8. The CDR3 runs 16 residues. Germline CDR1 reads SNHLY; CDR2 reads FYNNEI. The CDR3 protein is CASSEKVAGGRHEQYF. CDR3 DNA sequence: TGTGCCAGCAGTGAAAAGGTAGCGGGGGGGCGACACGAGCAGTACTTC.

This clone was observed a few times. The DNA of the CDR3 is TGTGCCAGCAGCTTAGAGGGGGAGAGGTCCGCTTTCTTT. Translated, it gives CASSLEGERSAFF. The chain recombines TRBV7-2 with TRBJ1-1; D perhaps matches TRBD1 (6 bases). V was pared by 1 base and J by 11 bases, with 14 bases between. The length of the CDR3 is 13 residues. Germline loops: CDR1 SGHTA, CDR2 FQGNSA.

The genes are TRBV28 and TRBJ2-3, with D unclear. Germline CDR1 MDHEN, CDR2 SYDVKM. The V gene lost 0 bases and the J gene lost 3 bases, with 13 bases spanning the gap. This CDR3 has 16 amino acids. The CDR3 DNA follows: TGTGCCAGCAGTTTATGGCTACAACTAATAACAGATACGCAGTATTTT. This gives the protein CASSLWLQLITDTQYF.

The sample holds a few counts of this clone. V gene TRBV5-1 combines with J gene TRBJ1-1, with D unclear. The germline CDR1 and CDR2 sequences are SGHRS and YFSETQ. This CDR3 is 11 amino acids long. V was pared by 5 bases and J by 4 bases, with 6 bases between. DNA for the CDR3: TGCGCCAGCAGAAGCGGCACTGAAGCTTTCTTT. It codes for CASRSGTEAFF.

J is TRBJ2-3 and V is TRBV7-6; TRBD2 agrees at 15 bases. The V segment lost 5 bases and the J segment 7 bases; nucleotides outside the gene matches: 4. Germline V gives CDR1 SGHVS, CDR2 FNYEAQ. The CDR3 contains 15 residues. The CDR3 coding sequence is TGTGCCAGCAGCGTAGGGACTAGCGGGGGGTATACGCAGTATTTT. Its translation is CASSVGTSGGYTQYF.

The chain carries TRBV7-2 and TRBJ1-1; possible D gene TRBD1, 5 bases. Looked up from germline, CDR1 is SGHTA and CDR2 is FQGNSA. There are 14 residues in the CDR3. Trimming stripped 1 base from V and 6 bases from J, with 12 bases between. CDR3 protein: CASSLGPGVAEAFF. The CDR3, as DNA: TGTGCCAGCAGCTTAGGGCCGGGGGTGGCTGAAGCTTTCTTT.

DNA of the CDR3: TGTGCCAGCAGTTCGGAGGGTATAAGCAATCAGCCCCAGCATTTT. Its translation: CASSSEGISNQPQHF. The genes are TRBV28 and TRBJ1-5, with no clear D. Germline lookup yields CDR1 MDHEN and CDR2 SYDVKM. This CDR3 contains 15 residues. The V end was cut by 4 bases, the J end by 1 base, with 11 bases between.